This entry lists 21 T cell receptor beta chains sequenced from one sample in a study of blood T cell repertoires in COVID-19. Generated by immunoSEQ multiplex PCR, the TCRdb table keeps only in-frame clones and is missing some. The sample shows some 150,000 clones, just under 85% of them seen only once. Sequenced input: peripheral blood. These TCRs come from a woman between 40 and 50 years old with active or convalescent COVID-19.

The gene calls are TRBV29-1 and TRBJ1-5; maybe TRBD1 (5 bases). Germline V CDR1 and CDR2: SQVTM, ANQGSEA. CDR3 size: 13 residues. Trimming pared 6 bases from V and 6 bases from J, leaving 15 bases between. The CDR3 DNA follows: TGCAGCGTCCATACAGGCGACGGTCAGCCCCAGCATTTT. Residues: CSVHTGDGQPQHF. The whole variable domain, filled in from reference TRBV29-1 and TRBJ1-5, reads SAVISQKPSRDICQRGTSLTIQCQVDSQVTMMFWYRQQPGQSLTLIATANQGSEATYESGFVIDKFPISRPNLTFSTLTVSNMSPEDSSIYLCSVHTGDGQPQHFGDGTRLSIL.

The chain joins TRBV15 to TRBJ1-6; D not resolved. The CDR3 has 12 residues. Trimming took 5 bases from V and 10 from J, leaving 9 bases between them. Germline-derived CDR1 and CDR2 are LNHNV and YYDKDF (reference sequence). The CDR3 DNA follows: TGTGCCACCAGCGAGCGTCCGTCACCCCTCCACTTT. Its translation: CATSERPSPLHF.

This chain joins TRBV5-6 and TRBJ1-6; 7 bases align to TRBD1. The ends lost 3 bases at V and 7 bases at J; junction bases unmatched: 4. The CDR3 totals 14 residues. Germline CDR1 reads SGHDT; CDR2 reads YYEEEE. This CDR3 is CASSYDRANSPLHF. Here the CDR3 DNA reads TGTGCCAGCAGCTATGACAGGGCCAATTCACCCCTCCACTTT.

The chain is built from TRBV18 and TRBJ1-2; D is undetermined. CDR3 length: 10 amino acids. Looked up from germline, CDR1 is KGHSH and CDR2 is LQKENI. V dropped 8 bases and J dropped 8 bases, with 9 bases sitting between them. In DNA form, the CDR3 reads TGTGCCAGCCGGACTGTCGGCTACACCTTC. It specifies CASRTVGYTF.

This chain connects TRBV30 to TRBJ2-6, with 8 bases lining up with TRBD1. Trimming took 0 bases from V and 2 from J; bases not matched to a gene: 6. Germline V gene lookup returns CDR1 GTSNPN and CDR2 SVGIG (reference sequence). The CDR3 consists of 17 residues. In nucleotides, the CDR3 is TGTGCCTGGAGTGTCCCTCCGACAGGGGCTGGGGCCAACGTCCTGACTTTC. It yields the protein CAWSVPPTGAGANVLTF.

This clone is a singleton in its sample. The gene calls are TRBV19 and TRBJ1-2; 7 bases map to TRBD1. The CDR3 has 14 residues. J lost 7 bases, V lost 3 bases, and 8 bases had no gene match. CDR1 and CDR2 (germline): LNHDA, SQIVND (reference sequence). The CDR3 protein is CASSITQGVGGYTF. CDR3 DNA sequence: TGTGCCAGTAGTATTACGCAGGGGGTCGGTGGCTACACCTTC.

V gene TRBV5-1 combines with J gene TRBJ1-2; 9 bases are a match to TRBD1. V was clipped by 3 bases and J by 6 bases; unmatched bases: 3. This CDR3 spans 13 amino acids. The germline V gene has CDR1 SGHRS and CDR2 YFSETQ. This CDR3 is CASSWGQGNGYTF. CDR3 sequence (DNA): TGCGCCAGCAGCTGGGGACAGGGCAATGGCTACACCTTC.

V gene TRBV7-2 combines with J gene TRBJ1-4; possibly TRBD1 for D (5 bases). The CDR3 loop spans 15 amino acids. The V end lost 5 bases, the J end lost 5 bases, and 15 bases lay between the germline ends. Germline V gives CDR1 SGHTA, CDR2 FQGNSA. The CDR3 loop is CASSLTRQRNEKLFF. The CDR3 nucleotides read TGTGCCAGCAGCCTTACACGACAGAGGAATGAAAAACTGTTTTTT.

This clone was detected only once. The gene calls are TRBV18 and TRBJ2-7; D is undetermined. This CDR3 has 16 amino acids. Germline V lookup: CDR1 KGHSH, CDR2 LQKENI. Between the trimmed V and J ends, which lost 5 bases and 4 bases, there was a span of 21 bases. CDR3 nucleotides: TGTGCCAGCTCAGCTTCGTCCCCTTCGTACATTTACGAGCAGTACTTC. It specifies CASSASSPSYIYEQYF.

The chain links TRBV6-2 or TRBV6-3 to TRBJ1-1; TRBD1 might be the D (5 bases). V shed 2 bases and J shed 0 bases, with 10 bases lying between them. CDR1 and CDR2 from the germline V gene are MNHEY and SVGEGT. The CDR3 is made up of 15 amino acids. The CDR3 DNA sequence: TGTGCCAGCAGTTACCATAAGGGGCTGAACACTGAAGCTTTCTTT. This translates into CASSYHKGLNTEAFF.

V and J are TRBV5-1 and TRBJ2-1; 14 bases are shared with TRBD2. This CDR3 region has 18 residues. The J segment lost 3 bases and the V segment lost 0 bases, leaving 5 bases of the junction unmatched. In germline, CDR1 is SGHRS, CDR2 YFSETQ. CDR3 bases: TGCGCCAGCAGCTTGGCCCGACTAGCGGGAGGGGGCTACAATGAGCAGTTCTTC. Translation gives CASSLARLAGGGYNEQFF.

The gene calls are TRBV11-2 and TRBJ1-3; D uncertain. Germline assignment: CDR1 SGHAT and CDR2 FQNNGV. The V and J ends lost 1 base and 1 base respectively, with 14 bases between them. The CDR3 totals 17 residues. The CDR3 loop is CASSLGRGSVSGNTIYF. The DNA for the CDR3 is TGTGCCAGCAGCTTAGGCCGGGGTAGCGTATCTGGAAACACCATATATTTT. The full variable domain, completed using reference TRBV11-2 and TRBJ1-3, is EAGVAQSPRYKIIEKRQSVAFWCNPISGHATLYWYQQILGQGPKLLIQFQNNGVVDDSQLPKDRFSAERLKGVDSTLKIQPAKLEDSAVYLCASSLGRGSVSGNTIYFGEGSWLTVV.

This chain links TRBV7-9 with TRBJ2-7; tentatively, D is TRBD2 (5 bases). Germline CDR1 is SEHNR and CDR2 is FQNEAQ (reference sequence). The V gene lost 1 base and the J gene lost 3 bases, with 10 bases spanning the gap. This CDR3 region has 14 residues. The CDR3 nucleotides read TGTGCCAGCAGCTTAGTCAACAGCGGCTACGAGCAGTACTTC. It yields the protein CASSLVNSGYEQYF.

The J gene is TRBJ2-2, the V gene TRBV7-8; D unclear. This CDR3 comprises 16 residues. Germline lookup yields CDR1 SGHVS and CDR2 FQNEAQ. Trimming took 1 base from V and 4 from J, leaving 13 bases between them. The CDR3 DNA reads TGTGCCAGCAGCTTAGGTAGCCACCCGGGCACCGGGGAGCTGTTTTTT. This sequence encodes CASSLGSHPGTGELFF.

This clone was seen a handful of times. The chain is built from TRBV21-1 and TRBJ1-1; TRBD1 is the table's D call, not checked against the DNA. TRBV21-1 has pseudogene status. CDR3 length: 13 residues. The CDR3 loop is CASSKSGETEAFF. Written as DNA, the CDR3 is TGTGCCAGCAGCAAATCAGGGGAGACTGAAGCTTTCTTT.

CDR3 in amino acids: CAISEPGTSGGYEQFF. CDR3 DNA: TGTGCCATCAGTGAACCCGGGACTAGCGGAGGATATGAGCAGTTCTTC. The chain joins TRBV10-3 to TRBJ2-1; 11 bases line up with TRBD2. Looked up from germline, CDR1 is ENHRY and CDR2 is SYGVKD. The CDR3 length is 16 residues. V was clipped by 3 bases and J by 8 bases; unmatched bases: 9.

This chain uses TRBV28 with TRBJ2-5; 9 positions match TRBD2. V dropped 5 bases and J dropped 0; count of bases not matched to a gene: 13. Germline V gives CDR1 MDHEN, CDR2 SYDVKM. CDR3 length equals 18 residues. The CDR3 bases are TGTGCCAGCAGTCCCAACCTTGAGCGGGGGGAGTACCAAGAGACCCAGTACTTC. This codes for CASSPNLERGEYQETQYF.

This clone was detected once. The chain employs TRBV5-4 and TRBJ2-5, with D hard to call. Trimming removed 0 bases at V and 5 bases at J, with 5 bases between. CDR3 length equals 12 residues. Germline V gene sequence: CDR1 SGHNT, CDR2 YYREEE (reference sequence). CDR3 amino acids: CASSLDGETQYF. In nucleotides, the CDR3 is TGTGCCAGCAGCTTGGACGGGGAGACCCAGTACTTC.

This rearrangement joins TRBV29-1 to TRBJ1-2, with TRBD1 identical over 8 bases. CDR1 is SQVTM, CDR2 ANQGSEA, per germline. This CDR3 comprises 14 residues. V lost 7 bases and J lost 3; bases outside the gene matches: 10. DNA for the CDR3: TGCAGCGCTGGCCGACAGGGGTTTGACTATGGCTACACCTTC. It codes for CSAGRQGFDYGYTF. Complete variable domain (other parts from reference TRBV29-1 and TRBJ1-2): SAVISQKPSRDICQRGTSLTIQCQVDSQVTMMFWYRQQPGQSLTLIATANQGSEATYESGFVIDKFPISRPNLTFSTLTVSNMSPEDSSIYLCSAGRQGFDYGYTFGSGTRLTVV.

The chain has TRBV7-9 and TRBJ1-1, with 7 bases lining up with TRBD1. The CDR3 is 13 amino acids. Germline-derived CDR1 and CDR2 are SEHNR and FQNEAQ (reference sequence). The V and J ends lost 7 bases and 0 bases, in that order; junction bases with no gene match: 2. CDR3 amino acids: CASKQGLNTEAFF. In nucleotides, the CDR3 is TGTGCCAGCAAACAGGGGTTGAACACTGAAGCTTTCTTT.

The chain employs TRBV4-1 and TRBJ1-1, with TRBD1 as a possible D gene (5 bases). CDR1 and CDR2 from the germline V gene are MGHRA and YSYEKL. There are 13 residues in the CDR3. V lost 8 bases and J 11 bases, leaving 21 bases between the germline ends. Here the CDR3 DNA reads TGCGCCAGCCGCAAAGGGTCGGGAGGGGAGGCTTTCTTT. This translates into CASRKGSGGEAFF.